Below are 21 T cell receptor beta chains sequenced from a single sample in a study of technical replicates of blood from a handful of donors. The protocol was immunoSEQ multiplex PCR, while the TCRdb copy is restricted to in-frame clones and leaves out a portion. The sample lists almost 90,000 clones, approximately 95% occurring once. The specimen was T cells isolated from PBMCs. Every receptor here comes from a human donor in good health.

This clone has only one observation. The V call is TRBV13, the J call TRBJ2-7; D uncertain. The germline V gene has CDR1 PRHDT and CDR2 FYEKMQ (reference sequence). The V end was cut by 4 bases, the J end by 0 bases, with 7 bases between. The CDR3 loop spans 13 amino acids. CDR3 nucleotides: TGTGCCAGCAGCTCCTTTAGCTCCTACGAGCAGTACTTC. Translated: CASSSFSSYEQYF.

The V gene is TRBV11-2, the J gene TRBJ2-5; the match to TRBD2 covers 11 bases. The germline V gene encodes CDR1 SGHAT and CDR2 FQNNGV. With 0 bases clipped from V and 4 bases from J, the junction kept 13 bases outside the gene matches. The CDR3 is 19 amino acids. CDR3 sequence (DNA): TGTGCCAGCAGCTTAGATGTTAACCTAGCGGGAGGAGTTGGAGAGACCCAGTACTTC. Amino acid sequence: CASSLDVNLAGGVGETQYF. Based on the CDR3 plus reference TRBV11-2 and TRBJ2-5, the full variable domain is EAGVAQSPRYKIIEKRQSVAFWCNPISGHATLYWYQQILGQGPKLLIQFQNNGVVDDSQLPKDRFSAERLKGVDSTLKIQPAKLEDSAVYLCASSLDVNLAGGVGETQYFGPGTRLLVL.

The rearrangement joins TRBV7-2 to TRBJ2-1; possibly TRBD2 for D (6 bases). Germline CDR1 and CDR2: SGHTA and FQGNSA. The V end was cut by 0 bases, the J end by 8 bases, with 11 bases between. The CDR3 runs to 14 residues. The CDR3 DNA is TGTGCCAGCAGCTTAGCGGGAGGTTTGGATGAGCAGTTCTTC. It specifies CASSLAGGLDEQFF.

The chain has TRBV5-1 and TRBJ2-3; 11 positions match TRBD2. CDR1 is SGHRS and CDR2 is YFSETQ in the germline V gene. J gave up 8 bases and V 1 base, and 12 bases lay outside the gene matches. This CDR3 contains 17 residues. The CDR3: CASSLLSTSGSSRTQYF. Here the CDR3 DNA reads TGCGCCAGCAGCTTGCTCTCAACTAGCGGGAGCTCTCGTACGCAGTATTTT.

This chain uses TRBV10-2 with TRBJ2-5, with 7 bases fitting TRBD2. Germline lookup yields CDR1 WSHSY and CDR2 SAAADI. CDR3 length: 15 amino acids. Losses at the gene ends were 6 bases for V and 5 bases for J; bases not matched to a gene: 12. Here the CDR3 reads CASSGPGQRGETQYF. The CDR3 bases are TGCGCCAGCAGCGGACCGGGTCAGCGGGGTGAGACCCAGTACTTC.

This chain links TRBV19 with TRBJ2-7; 7 bases are shared with TRBD2. The CDR3 loop spans 15 amino acids. V was pared by 3 bases and J by 0 bases, with 5 bases of the junction left unmatched. Germline-derived CDR1 and CDR2 are LNHDA and SQIVND (reference sequence). The CDR3, as DNA: TGTGCCAGTAGTATCAGCGGGGAGAGCTCCTACGAGCAGTACTTC. Translating it yields CASSISGESSYEQYF.

This clone showed up just once. The chain carries TRBV19 and TRBJ2-1; no clear D. V lost 5 bases and J lost 3, with 14 bases in between. This CDR3 region has 15 residues. In germline, CDR1 is LNHDA, CDR2 SQIVND (reference sequence). For the CDR3, the DNA is TGTGCCAGTAGTCCTCAAGTAGGCGGCTACAATGAGCAGTTCTTC. Its protein product is CASSPQVGGYNEQFF.

CDR3 sequence (DNA): TGTGCCAGCAGCTTAGGGCATTTCTACGAGCAGTACTTC. This sequence encodes CASSLGHFYEQYF. The V call is TRBV7-2, the J call TRBJ2-7; no clear D gene. Germline V CDR1 and CDR2: SGHTA, FQGNSA. This CDR3 has 13 residues. V was shortened by 1 base and J by 3 bases, with 7 bases between the two germline ends.

The chain employs TRBV9 and TRBJ2-7, with a possible D match to TRBD2 (5 bases). Trimming removed 1 base from V and 0 bases from J, with 11 bases in between. Germline CDR1 reads SGDLS; CDR2 reads YYNGEE. This CDR3 region has 15 residues. The CDR3 region is CASSVFGVGSYEQYF. In nucleotides, the CDR3 is TGTGCCAGCAGCGTATTCGGGGTGGGCTCCTACGAGCAGTACTTC.

V usage is TRBV29-1 and J usage is TRBJ2-3; 9 nucleotides align to TRBD2. CDR1 is SQVTM, CDR2 ANQGSEA, per germline. This CDR3 is 15 amino acids long. With 3 bases clipped from V and 3 bases from J, the junction kept 7 bases outside the gene matches. The DNA for the CDR3 is TGCAGCGTTGAGGTTAGCGGGAGTTCGACAGATACGCAGTATTTT. Amino acids: CSVEVSGSSTDTQYF.

The gene calls are TRBV10-3 and TRBJ1-5, with D possibly matching TRBD1 (6 bases). The CDR3 totals 14 residues. The ends were cut back, 4 bases at V and 4 bases at J, with 11 bases in the middle. CDR1 and CDR2 from the germline V gene are ENHRY and SYGVKD. CDR3 loop: CAISGVDRNQPQHF. In DNA form, the CDR3 reads TGTGCCATCAGTGGCGTGGACAGAAATCAGCCCCAGCATTTT.

V and J are TRBV19 and TRBJ2-7, with TRBD1 matching over 8 bases. V dropped 8 bases and J dropped 3; count of bases not matched to a gene: 9. CDR3 size: 14 residues. The germline CDR1 and CDR2 sequences are LNHDA and SQIVND (reference sequence). The CDR3 nucleotides are TGTGCCAGTTCATGGGGGACAGGTTACTACGAGCAGTACTTC. Translated, it gives CASSWGTGYYEQYF.

This clone showed up just once. The CDR3 spells CASSVTGAPGNTIYF. The CDR3 region has the DNA TGTGCCAGCAGCGTTACAGGGGCCCCTGGAAACACCATATATTTT. The chain has TRBV28 and TRBJ1-3, with 7 bases that match TRBD1. V shed 6 bases, J shed 2 bases, and the junction held 7 bases outside the gene matches. Germline assignment: CDR1 MDHEN and CDR2 SYDVKM. This CDR3 spans 15 amino acids.

The chain couples TRBV6-1 to TRBJ1-2; the D is unclear. V was trimmed by 7 bases and J by 0 bases, leaving 12 bases between them. The CDR3 is made up of 14 amino acids. Germline CDR1 reads MNHNS; CDR2 reads SASEGT. The CDR3 here is CASIFAGANYGYTF. CDR3 sequence (DNA): TGTGCCAGCATTTTCGCCGGAGCTAACTATGGCTACACCTTC.

This chain links TRBV11-3 with TRBJ1-4; D is possibly TRBD1 (6 bases). This CDR3 comprises 15 residues. V shed 2 bases and J shed 4 bases, with 11 bases lying between them. Germline V CDR1 and CDR2: SGHNT, YENEEA. CDR3 DNA: TGTGCCAGCAGCTTAAGTCAGGGGTTTAATGAAAAACTGTTTTTT. The encoded protein is CASSLSQGFNEKLFF.

The chain employs TRBV6-5 and TRBJ2-3; D possibly corresponds to TRBD1 (6 bases). The ends were cut back, 4 bases at V and 8 bases at J, with 10 bases in the middle. The CDR3 contains 12 residues. The germline V gene has CDR1 MNHEY and CDR2 SVGAGI. CDR3 in amino acids: CASSSVGGTQYF. CDR3 DNA: TGTGCCAGCAGTTCGGTAGGGGGTACGCAGTATTTT.

This clone was recorded only once. This rearrangement joins TRBV6-5 to TRBJ1-1; D gene ambiguous. CDR1 and CDR2 (germline): MNHEY, SVGAGI. The CDR3 length is 15 residues. Trimming shortened V by 0 bases and J by 7 bases, and 15 bases separated the two germline ends. The CDR3 nucleotides read TGTGCCAGCAGTTACTCCCGGGGAATTGGGAATGAAGCTTTCTTT. It specifies CASSYSRGIGNEAFF.

This clone was seen a handful of times. The chain combines TRBV29-1 with TRBJ2-1, with D unresolved. Germline-derived CDR1 and CDR2 are SQVTM and ANQGSEA. The length of the CDR3 is 12 residues. Trimming removed 4 bases at V and 1 base at J, with 5 bases between. CDR3 region: CSVAGSYNEQFF. CDR3 bases: TGCAGCGTTGCCGGGTCCTACAATGAGCAGTTCTTC.

The chain is built from TRBV4-3 and TRBJ1-3; D not certain. Germline values: CDR1 LGHNA, CDR2 YSLEER. V lost 1 base, J lost 0 bases, and 16 bases lay in between. The CDR3 has 18 residues. The DNA of the CDR3 is TGCGCCAGCAGCCAAGCTCATCAGTCTACTAGCTCTGGAAACACCATATATTTT. Translated, it gives CASSQAHQSTSSGNTIYF.

The chain recombines TRBV19 with TRBJ1-5; D may be TRBD1 (6 bases). CDR1 is LNHDA and CDR2 is SQIVND in the germline V gene (reference sequence). Trimming took off 3 bases at V and 3 bases at J, with 12 bases between the two ends. CDR3 length: 15 amino acids. This chain's CDR3 is CASSISRGYNQPQHF. The DNA for the CDR3 is TGTGCCAGTAGTATTTCCAGGGGATACAATCAGCCCCAGCATTTT. The complete variable domain, with remaining parts taken from reference TRBV19 and TRBJ1-5, reads DGGITQSPKYLFRKEGQNVTLSCEQNLNHDAMYWYRQDPGQGLRLIYYSQIVNDFQKGDIAEGYSVSREKKESFPLTVTSAQKNPTAFYLCASSISRGYNQPQHFGDGTRLSIL.

This chain connects TRBV6-1 to TRBJ2-1; D not resolved. This CDR3 has 14 residues. Germline CDR1 and CDR2: MNHNS and SASEGT. V lost 4 bases, J lost 5 bases, and 12 bases lay in between. CDR3 DNA: TGTGCCAGCAGTGGAGACAATTATAACAATGAGCAGTTCTTC. Its protein is CASSGDNYNNEQFF.